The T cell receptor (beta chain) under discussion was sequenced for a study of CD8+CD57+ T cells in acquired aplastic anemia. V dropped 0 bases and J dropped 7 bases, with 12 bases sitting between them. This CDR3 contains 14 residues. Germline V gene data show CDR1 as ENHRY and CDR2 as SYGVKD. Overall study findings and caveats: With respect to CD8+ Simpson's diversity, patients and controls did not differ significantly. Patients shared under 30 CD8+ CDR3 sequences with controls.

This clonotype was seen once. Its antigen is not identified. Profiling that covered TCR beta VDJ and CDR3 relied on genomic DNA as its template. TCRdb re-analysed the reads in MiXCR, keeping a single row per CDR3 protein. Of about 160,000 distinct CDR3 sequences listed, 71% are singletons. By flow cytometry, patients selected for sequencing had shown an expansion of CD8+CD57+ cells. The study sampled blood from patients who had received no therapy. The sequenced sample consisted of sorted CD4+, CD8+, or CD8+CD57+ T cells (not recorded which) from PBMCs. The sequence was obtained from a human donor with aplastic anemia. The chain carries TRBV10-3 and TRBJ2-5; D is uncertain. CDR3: CAISESGGVVTQYF. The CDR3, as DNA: TGTGCCATCAGTGAGTCCGGCGGAGTGGTGACCCAGTACTTC.